One T cell receptor beta chain is described in this entry. Its antigen is as yet unknown. This CDR3 spans 15 amino acids. The data were obtained in a study of CXCR3-negative and CXCR3-positive naive CD8 T cells. Study in general: Total TRB output reached 130 million to 150 million reads, about 1.5 +/- 0.3 million per library. Notes on the study in general: Compared with CXCR3-negative naive cells, CXCR3-positive naive cells showed more hydrophobic TRB CDR3s. Naive cells used TRBV-TRBJ genes in much the same way whether CXCR3-negative or CXCR3-positive; memory cells did not.

Carrying UMI labels, the TRB cDNA libraries were prepared through 5' RACE. TCRdb reanalyzed the 5' RACE reads and collapses them to one entry per CDR3 protein, without DNA. The repertoire table contains about 89,000 distinct CDR3 sequences. Naive CD8+ T cells showed CD45RO-CCR7+CD27+CD95-. The chain is built from TRBV12-3 or TRBV12-4 and TRBJ2-1; TCRdb gives TRBD1 as the D gene, but with no DNA this cannot be confirmed. This TCR derives from a human donor in good health. Some clones in this sample may be carry-over from other donors' samples. Sequenced material: naive CXCR3+ CD8+ T cells from blood. The subset: CD45RO-CCR7+CD27+CD95- naive CD8+ T cells expressing CXCR3 (TNR3+). The CDR3 loop is CASSPLSALGDEQFF.